The rows below give T cell receptor beta chains drawn from one sample of a study of T cell responses to AZD1222 COVID-19 vaccine. TCRdb's table, derived via immunoSEQ multiplex PCR, lists solely in-frame clones and lacks some. This table has under 70,000 clones, around nine tenths appearing once. Sequences were derived from peripheral blood, sampled on day 0 of AZD1222 vaccination. These receptors were collected from an adult in good health. CDR3s leave out the opening cysteine and the closing phenylalanine or tryptophan. Size values are once, few and many counts, or a class for expanded clones, and some rows have none.

V gene	CDR3 length	J gene	clone size	CDR3 protein
TRBV6-5	11	TRBJ1-5	-	ASDRDRGQPQH
TRBV25-1	14	TRBJ2-7	-	ASSEWAPGQVHEQY
TRBV19	12	TRBJ2-7	-	ASSIGGFSYEQY
TRBV13	11	TRBJ2-7	-	ASSRRDFYEQY
TRBV7-2	11	TRBJ1-4	once	ASSSRQGAMVQ
TRBV3-1/TRBV3-2	19	TRBJ2-6	-	ASSQGAGLAGGGSGANVLT
TRBV12-3/TRBV12-4	11	TRBJ1-1	-	ASSLIVNTEAF
TRBV10-3	18	TRBJ2-3	-	AISEPPPGDRAISTDTQY
TRBV24-1	13	TRBJ2-1	-	ATSVPKIGSNEQF
TRBV28	13	TRBJ2-5	-	ASRARTGSVETQY
TRBV21-1	16	TRBJ2-4	-	ASSKTPRTRAAKNIQY
TRBV27	12	TRBJ1-2	-	ASSGTRGVYGYT
TRBV3-1/TRBV3-2	12	TRBJ1-5	-	ASSQMGRDQPQH
TRBV5-6	15	TRBJ2-1	-	ASSFRPGHKNNNEQF
TRBV29-1	10	TRBJ1-1	-	SAGTMNTEAF
TRBV19	13	TRBJ2-2	-	ASSISSRHTGELF
TRBV11-3	16	TRBJ2-1	-	ASSLGSTSGSSYNEQF
TRBV5-1	13	TRBJ1-2	once	ASNQGPPANYGYT
TRBV5-1	13	TRBJ2-5	-	ASSLGYGAGETQY
TRBV4-2	14	TRBJ2-3	-	ASSQEASGSSDTQY
TRBV19	13	TRBJ2-3	-	ASSIGQAVADTQY
TRBV5-4	13	TRBJ1-2	-	ASSLESGQGFGYT
TRBV30	11	TRBJ1-2	-	AWSEGNFHGYT
TRBV5-4	13	TRBJ2-1	-	ASSLASSGSPEQF
TRBV6-5	10	TRBJ2-1	-	ASSRGSNEQF
TRBV4-3	12	TRBJ2-5	-	ASSPGQGRETQY
TRBV13	16	TRBJ1-1	-	ASSRTAGFLSGNTEAF
TRBV7-2	13	TRBJ2-1	-	ASSSPPLAGGEQF
TRBV3-1/TRBV3-2	12	TRBJ2-2	-	ASSQREETGELF
TRBV10-3	12	TRBJ2-1	-	ASAGEGGGNEQF
TRBV5-5	13	TRBJ1-2	-	ASSTRGQATNGYT
TRBV6-5	13	TRBJ2-1	once	ASSYTAGSYNEQF
TRBV4-1	15	TRBJ2-1	-	ASSQVRGRSSYNEQF
TRBV7-3	11	TRBJ1-1	-	ASSLEGNTEAF
TRBV19	11	TRBJ1-1	-	ASSANRDGLAF
TRBV30	11	TRBJ2-7	-	AWSRLARGEQY
TRBV15	12	TRBJ1-2	-	ATSNSRDRVGYT
TRBV27	12	TRBJ2-7	-	ASSQQGPLYEQY
TRBV13	14	TRBJ2-5	-	ASSLGLAGVGETQY
TRBV27	11	TRBJ1-6	-	ASSKWDISPLH
TRBV18	12	TRBJ2-1	once	ASSQGLGRDEQF
TRBV2	13	TRBJ2-7	-	ASSRMTSGSYEQY
TRBV14	12	TRBJ1-3	-	ASREGQGRNTIY
TRBV2	15	TRBJ1-5	few	ASSEVGTVHSNQPQH
TRBV5-1	12	TRBJ2-1	-	ASSLPVGYNEQF
TRBV4-1	12	TRBJ1-3	-	ASSQRGGGNTIY
TRBV15	10	TRBJ1-4	-	ATRRTNEKLF
TRBV18	13	TRBJ1-2	-	ASSPGTGRDYGYT